This T cell receptor (beta chain) was obtained from a study of graft-versus-host responses after intestinal transplantation. Across the whole study: All recipients got anti-thymocyte globulin induction, then tacrolimus and steroids for about three years.

Produced via immunoSEQ multiplex PCR; TCRdb's table is partial and in-frame only. The profile covers under 85,000 clones, with roughly 91% appearing a single time and 1.3% taken by the ten largest. Comment on this clone: Its specificity is unknown.

Deletions cut 0 bases from V and 2 bases from J, with 17 bases between. The CDR3 sequence is 17 residues long. The germline CDR1 and CDR2 sequences are SGHNT and YYREEE (reference sequence). Broader study findings: The marrow of recipients harbored GvH clones, and ileum or blood showed some of them first. Allograft clonal ratios (graft-versus-host to host-versus-graft) were high in patients who had graft-donor T cell macrochimerism. Early post-transplant HvG declines tracked with peak circulating GvH clone levels.

The genes are TRBV5-4 and TRBJ1-2; possible D gene TRBD1, 5 bases. This sequence was found in a human donor who received an intestinal transplant. The sequencing here drew on unstimulated CD8+ T cells sorted from spleen or lymph node cells, taken before intestinal transplant. The CDR3 sequence is CASSLVGGVVGNYGYTF. Here the CDR3 DNA reads TGTGCCAGCAGCTTGGTCGGGGGGGTGGTCGGCAACTATGGCTACACCTTC.